Below, 31 T cell receptor beta chains from the same sample are listed, as sequenced in a study of cytomegalovirus exposure and HLA in healthy donors. The primer mix had 60 Vbeta and 13 Jbeta primers. The protocol was immunoSEQ multiplex PCR, while the TCRdb copy is restricted to in-frame clones and leaves out a portion. Counted here are 100,000 to 150,000 clones, approximately 75% occurring once; the ten biggest clones make up around 3%. Sequenced sample: PBMCs. These receptors all stem from a woman between 45 and 65 years old in good health and CMV-seronegative.

The DNA of the CDR3 is TGTGCCAGCTCCCTCCTTCCGATCGACAGGTCTAACTACGAGCAGTACTTC. This translates into CASSLLPIDRSNYEQYF. The V and J genes are TRBV18 and TRBJ2-7, with D perhaps TRBD1 (6 bases). Trimming removed 6 bases at V and 3 bases at J, with 24 bases between. The CDR3 consists of 17 residues. Per the germline V gene, CDR1 is KGHSH and CDR2 is LQKENI.

This clone was observed a single time. The chain is built from TRBV19 and TRBJ1-1; TRBD1 agrees at 9 bases. This CDR3 is 14 amino acids long. Germline trimming cut 5 bases from V and 1 base from J; bases unmatched to any gene: 2. Germline loops: CDR1 LNHDA, CDR2 SQIVND (reference sequence). The CDR3 sequence is CASSGQGRNTEAFF. The CDR3 region has the DNA TGTGCCAGTAGTGGACAGGGGCGGAACACTGAAGCTTTCTTT.

V usage is TRBV13 and J usage is TRBJ1-5; 12 bases match TRBD1. J gave up 6 bases and V 3 bases, and 3 bases lay outside the gene matches. CDR1 PRHDT and CDR2 FYEKMQ come from the germline V gene (reference sequence). This CDR3 has 15 residues. The CDR3 DNA reads TGTGCCAGCAGCTTCGGGACAGGGGGCGGTCAGCCCCAGCATTTT. This encodes CASSFGTGGGQPQHF.

The chain uses TRBV27 and TRBJ2-7; a possible D gene is TRBD1 (5 bases). Between the trimmed V and J ends, which lost 3 bases and 2 bases, there was a span of 11 bases. Germline assignment: CDR1 MNHEY and CDR2 SMNVEV (reference sequence). This CDR3 has 14 residues. The CDR3: CASSLTATPYEQYF. CDR3 bases: TGTGCCAGCAGTTTGACAGCCACCCCCTACGAGCAGTACTTC.

V usage is TRBV2 and J usage is TRBJ1-5, with D unclear. Germline CDR1 SNHLY, CDR2 FYNNEI. V was cut by 6 bases and J by 6 bases, with 9 bases left in between. This CDR3 region has 12 residues. CDR3 sequence reads: CASSRPGQPQHF. CDR3 bases: TGTGCCAGCAGCCGACCGGGTCAGCCCCAGCATTTT.

This rearrangement joins TRBV5-6 to TRBJ2-3; possibly TRBD1 for D (6 bases). From germline, CDR1 is SGHDT and CDR2 YYEEEE. The CDR3 extends over 16 amino acids. Trimming stripped 2 bases from V and 0 bases from J, with 13 bases between. For the CDR3, the DNA is TGTGCCAGCAGCTTTGCAGGGGCTTATAGCACAGATACGCAGTATTTT. Residues: CASSFAGAYSTDTQYF.

V and J are TRBV29-1 and TRBJ2-3; D possibly corresponds to TRBD2 (6 bases). The ends were cut back, 4 bases at V and 4 bases at J, with 12 bases in the middle. The V gene's germline CDR1 is SQVTM and CDR2 ANQGSEA. The CDR3 contains 13 residues. The CDR3 reads CSVGRGGSDTQYF. In nucleotides, the CDR3 is TGCAGCGTTGGGCGGGGCGGGTCAGATACGCAGTATTTT.

V is TRBV4-1 and J is TRBJ1-1, with a possible D match to TRBD1 (5 bases). Germline V gives CDR1 MGHRA, CDR2 YSYEKL. Deletions cut 0 bases from V and 1 base from J, with 9 bases between. The CDR3 spans 15 residues. This CDR3 reads CASSQDPGGNTEAFF. In DNA, the CDR3 is TGCGCCAGCAGCCAAGATCCGGGGGGGAACACTGAAGCTTTCTTT.

This chain uses TRBV13 with TRBJ1-6, with a possible D match to TRBD1 (5 bases). In germline, CDR1 is PRHDT, CDR2 FYEKMQ (reference sequence). CDR3 length equals 17 residues. The germline V and J ends were trimmed by 0 bases and 6 bases, with 15 bases remaining between them. CDR3 sequence: CASSLGVAGPSNSPLHF. The CDR3 DNA reads TGTGCCAGCAGCTTAGGCGTGGCAGGGCCATCTAATTCACCCCTCCACTTT.

The count of this clone is one. The DNA for the CDR3 is TGTGCCAGCAGCTCCGAAGGGAGCGCCTACAATGAGCAGTTCTTC. It yields the protein CASSSEGSAYNEQFF. This chain links TRBV7-2 with TRBJ2-1; the D gene is possibly TRBD2 (5 bases). Germline V gene lookup returns CDR1 SGHTA and CDR2 FQGNSA. CDR3 size: 15 residues. Trimming took off 4 bases at V and 2 bases at J, with 12 bases between the two ends.

The chain links TRBV6-6 to TRBJ2-5; TRBD2 matches 7 bases. V dropped 6 bases and J dropped 7; count of bases not matched to a gene: 14. Per the germline V gene, CDR1 is MNHNY and CDR2 is SVGAGI (reference sequence). CDR3 size: 15 residues. The CDR3 spells CASRRGSGDPATQYF. The CDR3 DNA follows: TGTGCCAGCAGAAGAGGGAGCGGGGACCCGGCGACCCAGTACTTC.

V and J are TRBV19 and TRBJ2-3; TRBD1 matches 8 bases. This CDR3 has 18 amino acids. The J segment lost 0 bases and the V segment lost 3 bases, leaving 11 bases of the junction unmatched. Germline CDR1 is LNHDA and CDR2 is SQIVND (reference sequence). CDR3 residues: CASSMGTGGSFSTDTQYF. The CDR3 DNA reads TGTGCCAGTAGTATGGGGACAGGAGGCTCTTTTAGCACAGATACGCAGTATTTT.

The chain couples TRBV7-9 to TRBJ2-7; 8 bases map to TRBD1. Germline V gene data show CDR1 as SEHNR and CDR2 as FQNEAQ (reference sequence). V lost 5 bases to trimming and J lost 2 bases; unmatched junction nucleotides: 11. This CDR3 has 16 amino acids. CDR3 DNA sequence: TGTGCCAGCAGCCCTACTGACAGGGGTCCAACCTACGAGCAGTACTTC. This codes for CASSPTDRGPTYEQYF.

The chain couples TRBV30 to TRBJ2-3, with D possibly TRBD2 on 6 matching bases. The CDR3 extends over 16 amino acids. V was clipped by 0 bases and J by 6 bases, with 19 bases between them. Germline lookup yields CDR1 GTSNPN and CDR2 SVGIG (reference sequence). The CDR3 DNA is TGTGCCTGGAGTGTACTTGTTAGCGGTACGGTGGATACGCAGTATTTT. It codes for CAWSVLVSGTVDTQYF.

Of note for this clone: Without the conserved terminal phenylalanine or tryptophan, this CDR3 likely stems from a read error. The V and J genes are TRBV7-9 and TRBJ2-7, with D possibly being TRBD2 (5 bases). V gave up 0 bases and J gave up 0 bases, with 9 bases separating them. The germline V gene has CDR1 SEHNR and CDR2 FQNEAQ (reference sequence). The CDR3 covers 15 residues. The CDR3 nucleotides read TGTGCCAGCAGCTTAGCAGCTGGGAGCTCCTACGAGCAGTACCTC. Translating gives CASSLAAGSSYEQYL.

The CDR3 bases are TGTGCCAGCAGCTTAGATTCCCAGGCCCAGAGGGCGCAGTATTTT. Amino acids: CASSLDSQAQRAQYF. The V call is TRBV7-2, the J call TRBJ2-3; a weak D match, TRBD2 (5 bases). This CDR3 comprises 15 residues. V was trimmed by 1 base and J by 10 bases, leaving 18 bases between them. The germline V gene encodes CDR1 SGHTA and CDR2 FQGNSA.

The chain couples TRBV30 to TRBJ2-3; 12 positions match TRBD2. CDR1 is GTSNPN and CDR2 is SVGIG in the germline V gene (reference sequence). J lost 7 bases, V lost 1 base, and 12 bases had no gene match. There are 17 residues in the CDR3. CDR3 region: CAWSGLLAGGTPHTQYF. CDR3 DNA sequence: TGTGCCTGGAGTGGCCTACTAGCGGGAGGTACACCACATACGCAGTATTTT.

The chain uses TRBV28 and TRBJ1-3, with D perhaps TRBD1 (6 bases). Germline loops: CDR1 MDHEN, CDR2 SYDVKM. The V end was cut by 6 bases, the J end by 2 bases, with 17 bases between. The CDR3 totals 16 residues. The CDR3 protein is CASSQITGTTGNTIYF. CDR3 sequence (DNA): TGTGCCAGCAGCCAAATTACCGGGACAACTGGAAACACCATATATTTT.

This clone was seen more than once but under ten times. The chain links TRBV28 to TRBJ1-4, with a weak D call TRBD1 (6 bases). Germline lookup yields CDR1 MDHEN and CDR2 SYDVKM. V lost 5 bases and J lost 10, with 17 bases in between. CDR3 length: 14 residues. The CDR3 loop is CASSPPRQEGKLFF. CDR3 DNA sequence: TGTGCCAGCAGTCCTCCCCGACAGGAAGGAAAACTGTTTTTT.

The chain couples TRBV29-1 to TRBJ2-3; TRBD1 matches 9 bases. Germline trimming cut 4 bases from V and 6 bases from J; bases unmatched to any gene: 8. Germline CDR1 SQVTM, CDR2 ANQGSEA. The CDR3 covers 14 residues. The CDR3 DNA reads as TGCAGCGTTGGCGGGACAGGGCAAAAGGATACGCAGTATTTT. Its translation is CSVGGTGQKDTQYF.

The chain employs TRBV9 and TRBJ2-3; possible D gene TRBD1, 5 bases. Germline lookup yields CDR1 SGDLS and CDR2 YYNGEE. This CDR3 spans 16 amino acids. The V gene lost 0 bases and the J gene lost 0 bases, with 11 bases spanning the gap. Here the CDR3 reads CASSVARGQSTDTQYF. The CDR3, as DNA: TGTGCCAGCAGCGTAGCTCGCGGACAAAGCACAGATACGCAGTATTTT.

This chain joins TRBV11-3 and TRBJ2-1, with 8 positions matching TRBD2. CDR3 length: 13 residues. The germline gives CDR1 SGHNT, CDR2 YENEEA. V lost 1 base, J lost 10 bases, and 3 bases stayed unmatched. In DNA form, the CDR3 reads TGTGCCAGCAGCTTAGTGTCGGGAGGGGAGCAGTTCTTC. Its translation is CASSLVSGGEQFF.

This clone was seen just once. The CDR3 is CASRLLAGVGDTQYF. CDR3 sequence (DNA): TGTGCCAGCAGGTTACTAGCGGGAGTGGGAGATACGCAGTATTTT. V is TRBV28 and J is TRBJ2-3, with TRBD2 identical over 11 bases. Looked up from germline, CDR1 is MDHEN and CDR2 is SYDVKM. The CDR3 runs to 15 residues. Trimming at V came to 6 bases and at J to 5 bases, leaving 7 bases not matched to a gene.

The chain uses TRBV7-8 and TRBJ2-5; either TRBD1 or TRBD2 may supply D (6 bases each). The J call is uncertain, as TRBJ2-7 better fits the DNA end. CDR1 is SGHVS and CDR2 is FQNEAQ in the germline V gene. The CDR3 extends over 15 amino acids. The chain's CDR3 is CASSPYLEGDYEQYF. The CDR3 DNA follows: TGTGCCAGCAGCCCCTACCTGGAGGGGGACTACGAGCAGTACTTC.

The V gene is TRBV30, the J gene TRBJ2-7; 15 positions match TRBD2. The CDR3 loop spans 16 amino acids. CDR1 GTSNPN and CDR2 SVGIG come from the germline V gene (reference sequence). Unmatched junction bases numbered 10, after V lost 6 bases and J lost 4 bases. CDR3 sequence reads: CACSQGTSGRTYEQYF. CDR3 DNA: TGTGCCTGTTCTCAAGGGACTAGCGGGAGGACGTACGAGCAGTACTTC.

The genes are TRBV9 and TRBJ1-3; D call uncertain. CDR3 length equals 15 residues. Trimming cost V 0 bases and J 0 bases, with 7 bases left between them. In germline, CDR1 is SGDLS, CDR2 YYNGEE. CDR3 sequence reads: CASSVGQISGNTIYF. CDR3 nucleotide sequence: TGTGCCAGCAGCGTAGGGCAGATCTCTGGAAACACCATATATTTT. The variable domain in full, with the rest retrieved from reference TRBV9 and TRBJ1-3, is DSGVTQTPKHLITATGQRVTLRCSPRSGDLSVYWYQQSLDQGLQFLIQYYNGEERAKGNILERFSAQQFPDLHSELNLSSLELGDSALYFCASSVGQISGNTIYFGEGSWLTVV.

This clone appeared a single time. The chain links TRBV5-1 to TRBJ1-1; 9 nucleotides agree with TRBD1. CDR1 is SGHRS, CDR2 YFSETQ, per germline. V was clipped by 4 bases and J by 1 base; unmatched bases: 5. The CDR3 loop spans 15 amino acids. CDR3 loop: CASSGDREGNTEAFF. DNA for the CDR3: TGCGCCAGCAGCGGGGACAGGGAGGGGAACACTGAAGCTTTCTTT.

This chain uses TRBV6-5 with TRBJ1-1, with D uncertain. V lost 10 bases and J lost 5, with 11 bases in between. CDR3 size: 11 residues. Germline lookup yields CDR1 MNHEY and CDR2 SVGAGI. CDR3 in DNA: TGTGCCACCACCGGAGGTACTGAAGCTTTCTTT. It specifies CATTGGTEAFF.

The chain carries TRBV4-1 and TRBJ2-5; D possibly corresponds to TRBD2 (6 bases). The CDR3 loop spans 17 amino acids. V dropped 2 bases and J dropped 3 bases, with 19 bases sitting between them. Germline V gives CDR1 MGHRA, CDR2 YSYEKL. The CDR3 is CASSQWLRDRREETQYF. The CDR3 DNA follows: TGCGCCAGCAGCCAATGGTTACGGGACCGGAGGGAAGAGACCCAGTACTTC.

The chain joins TRBV28 to TRBJ2-3; 7 positions match TRBD1. The CDR3 contains 14 residues. J lost 4 bases, V lost 6 bases, and 7 bases had no gene match. CDR1 MDHEN and CDR2 SYDVKM come from the germline V gene. CDR3 amino acids: CASRSGQDADTQYF. The CDR3 DNA sequence: TGTGCCAGCAGATCTGGACAGGACGCAGATACGCAGTATTTT.

This chain uses TRBV6-5 with TRBJ2-1; tentative D call: TRBD1 (5 bases). Germline lookup yields CDR1 MNHEY and CDR2 SVGAGI. This CDR3 is built from 11 residues. Trimming took off 5 bases at V and 8 bases at J, with 7 bases between the two ends. The CDR3 loop reads CASSRGDEQFF. The CDR3 DNA reads as TGTGCCAGCAGTAGGGGCGATGAGCAGTTCTTC.